The clone carrying this T cell receptor (beta chain) has only a few counts. Its antigen remains unknown. The CDR3 runs 15 residues. The germline gives CDR1 SGHAT, CDR2 FQNNGV. V was clipped by 5 bases and J by 5 bases; unmatched bases: 9. This specimen comes from a study of T-cell memory formation after mild COVID-19. Turning to the study itself: Across donors, TCR clusters were largely donor specific. Points from the study as a whole: Later expanders leaned CD4+, whereas clones that contracted between day 15 and 85 were balanced CD4/CD8. The pre-infection memory compartment contained some responding clones, suggesting cross-reactive memory joined.

The authors produced TCR alpha and TCR beta cDNA libraries with sample barcodes and UMIs by 5'RACE using constant-segment primers. TCRdb re-called the 5' RACE reads with MiXCR, one entry per CDR3 protein. The table shows 470,000 or so distinct CDR3 sequences, with roughly 25% occurring only once. The rearrangement uses TRBV11-2 and TRBJ2-5, with 9 bases fitting TRBD1. The sequence was obtained from an adult woman who had mild COVID-19 (a few samples of this study predate the infection). Cell type and time point are not known. Sequenced material: PBMCs or a T cell subset sorted from them (not recorded which). The DNA for the CDR3 is TGTGCCAGCAGCAGACTGACAGGGGGAATGGAGACCCAGTACTTC. Encoded protein: CASSRLTGGMETQYF.